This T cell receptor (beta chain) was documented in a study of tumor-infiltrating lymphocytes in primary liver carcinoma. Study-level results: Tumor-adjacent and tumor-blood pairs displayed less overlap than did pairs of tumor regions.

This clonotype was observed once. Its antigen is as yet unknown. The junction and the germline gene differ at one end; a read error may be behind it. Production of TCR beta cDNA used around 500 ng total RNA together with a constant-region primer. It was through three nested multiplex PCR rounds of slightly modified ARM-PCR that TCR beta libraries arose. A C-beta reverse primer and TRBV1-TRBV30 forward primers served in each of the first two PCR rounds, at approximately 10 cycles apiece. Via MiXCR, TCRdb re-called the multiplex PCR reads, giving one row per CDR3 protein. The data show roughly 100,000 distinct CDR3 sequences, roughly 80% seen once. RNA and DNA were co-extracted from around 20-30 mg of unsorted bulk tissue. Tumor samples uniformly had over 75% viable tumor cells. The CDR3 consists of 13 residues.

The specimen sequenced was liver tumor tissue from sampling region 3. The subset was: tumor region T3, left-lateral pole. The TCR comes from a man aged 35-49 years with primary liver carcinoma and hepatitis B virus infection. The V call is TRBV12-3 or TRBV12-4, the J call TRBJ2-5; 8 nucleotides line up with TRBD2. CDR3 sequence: CASSLVRGDTQYF. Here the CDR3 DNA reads TGCGCCAGCAGTTTGGTGCGGGGGGACACCCAGTACTTC.